This passage covers 5 T cell receptor beta chains from one sample sequenced in a study of cytotoxic CD8 clonotypes in ibrutinib-treated CLL. Repertoires were generated with immunoSEQ multiplex PCR, while TCRdb's copy carries only in-frame clones and drops some. The top ten hold roughly 6.7% of the sample, which has approximately 340,000 clones, roughly two thirds seen once. The material sequenced was PBMCs, taken after 36 months of ibrutinib treatment. The receptors derive from a human donor with chronic lymphocytic leukemia.

This clone was seen only once. V gene TRBV28 combines with J gene TRBJ2-3; D call uncertain. The V end lost 2 bases, the J end lost 2 bases, and 14 bases lay between the germline ends. The CDR3 totals 16 residues. The germline CDR1 and CDR2 sequences are MDHEN and SYDVKM. CDR3 nucleotides: TGTGCCAGCAGTTTAAGGGCAAGGGATCCCACAGATACGCAGTATTTT. Translating it yields CASSLRARDPTDTQYF.

The chain recombines TRBV21-1 with TRBJ1-3. TRBV21-1 is assigned pseudogene status. CDR3 length: 13 amino acids. Here the CDR3 reads CASSKGTGNTIYF. In DNA form, the CDR3 reads TGTGCCAGCAGCAAAGGAACCGGAAACACCATATATTTT.

V usage is TRBV27 and J usage is TRBJ1-5; D may be TRBD1 (6 bases). This CDR3 region has 15 residues. Trimming removed 5 bases at V and 4 bases at J, with 15 bases between. Germline V CDR1 and CDR2: MNHEY, SMNVEV (reference sequence). CDR3 in DNA: TGTGCCAGCAGTCCCTCAGGGGAAAGGAATCAGCCCCAGCATTTT. Translating it yields CASSPSGERNQPQHF.

The V call is TRBV4-1, the J call TRBJ2-1; 7 positions agree with TRBD2. CDR1 and CDR2 (germline): MGHRA, YSYEKL. The CDR3 runs 17 residues. V was pared by 0 bases and J by 2 bases, with 7 bases of the junction left unmatched. The CDR3 spells CASSQDSLAETYNEQFF. The CDR3 DNA reads TGCGCCAGCAGCCAAGATTCCCTAGCGGAGACCTACAATGAGCAGTTCTTC.

This clone was seen a single time. The J gene is TRBJ1-5, the V gene TRBV27, with unresolved D. Trimming stripped 2 bases from V and 0 bases from J, with 11 bases between. Germline lookup yields CDR1 MNHEY and CDR2 SMNVEV (reference sequence). The CDR3 totals 16 residues. CDR3 nucleotides: TGTGCCAGCAGTTTAAAAGGGCGAGATAGCAATCAGCCCCAGCATTTT. It yields the protein CASSLKGRDSNQPQHF.